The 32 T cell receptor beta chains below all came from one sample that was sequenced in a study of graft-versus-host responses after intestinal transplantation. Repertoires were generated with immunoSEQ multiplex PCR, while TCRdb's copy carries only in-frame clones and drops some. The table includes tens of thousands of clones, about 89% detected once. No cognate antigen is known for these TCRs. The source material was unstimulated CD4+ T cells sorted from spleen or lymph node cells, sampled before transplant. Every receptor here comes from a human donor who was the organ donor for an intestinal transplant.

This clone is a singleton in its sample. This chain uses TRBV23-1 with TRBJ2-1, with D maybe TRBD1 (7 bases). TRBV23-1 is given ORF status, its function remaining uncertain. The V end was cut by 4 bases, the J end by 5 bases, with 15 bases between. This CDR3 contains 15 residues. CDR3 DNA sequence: TGCGCCAGCAGTCTCTCAGGGGGGAAGGACAATGAGCAGTTCTTC. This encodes CASSLSGGKDNEQFF.

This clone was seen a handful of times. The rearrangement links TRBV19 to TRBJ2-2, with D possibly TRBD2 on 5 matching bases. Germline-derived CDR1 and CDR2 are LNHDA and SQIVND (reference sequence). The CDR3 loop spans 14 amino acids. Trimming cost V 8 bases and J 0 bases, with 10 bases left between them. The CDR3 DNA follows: TGTGCCAGTTTCGGGATCGCGAACACCGGGGAGCTGTTTTTT. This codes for CASFGIANTGELFF.

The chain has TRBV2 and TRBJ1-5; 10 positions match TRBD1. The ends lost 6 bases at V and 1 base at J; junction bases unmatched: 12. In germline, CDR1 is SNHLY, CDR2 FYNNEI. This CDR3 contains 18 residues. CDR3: CASSNTRTGGRSNQPQHF. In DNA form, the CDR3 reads TGTGCCAGCAGCAATACACGGACAGGGGGGCGAAGCAATCAGCCCCAGCATTTT.

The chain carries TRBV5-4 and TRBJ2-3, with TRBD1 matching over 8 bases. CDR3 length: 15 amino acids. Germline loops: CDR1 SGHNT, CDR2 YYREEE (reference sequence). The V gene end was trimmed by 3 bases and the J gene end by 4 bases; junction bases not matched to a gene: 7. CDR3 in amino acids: CASSSNRGEADTQYF. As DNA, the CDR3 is TGTGCCAGCAGCTCTAACAGGGGGGAGGCAGATACGCAGTATTTT. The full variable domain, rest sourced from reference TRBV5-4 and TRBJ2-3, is ETGVTQSPTHLIKTRGQQVTLRCSSQSGHNTVSWYQQALGQGPQFIFQYYREEENGRGNFPPRFSGLQFPNYSSELNVNALELDDSALYLCASSSNRGEADTQYFGPGTRLTVL.

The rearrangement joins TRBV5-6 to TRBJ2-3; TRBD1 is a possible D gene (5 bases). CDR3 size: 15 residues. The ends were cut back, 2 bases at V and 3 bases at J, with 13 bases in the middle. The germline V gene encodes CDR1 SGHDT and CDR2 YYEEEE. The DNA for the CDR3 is TGTGCCAGCAGCTTTTCAGGGCTCGTTACAGATACGCAGTATTTT. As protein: CASSFSGLVTDTQYF.

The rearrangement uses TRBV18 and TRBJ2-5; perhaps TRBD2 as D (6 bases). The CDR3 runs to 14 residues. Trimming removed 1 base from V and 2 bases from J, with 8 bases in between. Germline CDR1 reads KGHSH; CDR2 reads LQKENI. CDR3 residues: CASSPRGTQETQYF. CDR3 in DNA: TGTGCCAGCTCACCACGGGGGACTCAAGAGACCCAGTACTTC.

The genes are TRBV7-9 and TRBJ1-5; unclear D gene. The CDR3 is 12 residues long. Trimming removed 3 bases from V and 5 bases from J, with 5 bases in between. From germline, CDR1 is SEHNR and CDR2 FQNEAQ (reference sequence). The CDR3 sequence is CASSFLDQPQHF. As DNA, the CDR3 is TGTGCCAGCAGCTTTCTCGATCAGCCCCAGCATTTT. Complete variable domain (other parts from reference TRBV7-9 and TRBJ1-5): DTGVSQNPRHKITKRGQNVTFRCDPISEHNRLYWYRQTLGQGPEFLTYFQNEAQLEKSRLLSDRFSAERPKGSFSTLEIQRTEQGDSAMYLCASSFLDQPQHFGDGTRLSIL.

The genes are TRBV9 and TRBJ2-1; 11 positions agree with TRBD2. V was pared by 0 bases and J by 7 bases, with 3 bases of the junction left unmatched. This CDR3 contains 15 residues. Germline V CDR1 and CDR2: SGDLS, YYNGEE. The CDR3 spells CASSVEVAGGNEQFF. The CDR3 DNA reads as TGTGCCAGCAGCGTAGAGGTAGCGGGAGGGAATGAGCAGTTCTTC.

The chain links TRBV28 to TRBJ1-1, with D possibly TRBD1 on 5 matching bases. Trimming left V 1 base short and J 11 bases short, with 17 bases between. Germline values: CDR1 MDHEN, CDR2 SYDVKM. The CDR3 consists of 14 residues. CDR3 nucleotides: TGTGCCAGCAGTTTATATCAGGGCGCGGGGGGGGCTTTCTTT. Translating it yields CASSLYQGAGGAFF.

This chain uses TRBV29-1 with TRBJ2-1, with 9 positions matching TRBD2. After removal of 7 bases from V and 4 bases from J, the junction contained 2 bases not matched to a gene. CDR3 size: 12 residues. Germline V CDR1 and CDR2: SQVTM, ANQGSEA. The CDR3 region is CSALAGYNEQFF. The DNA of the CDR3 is TGCAGCGCTCTAGCGGGATACAATGAGCAGTTCTTC.

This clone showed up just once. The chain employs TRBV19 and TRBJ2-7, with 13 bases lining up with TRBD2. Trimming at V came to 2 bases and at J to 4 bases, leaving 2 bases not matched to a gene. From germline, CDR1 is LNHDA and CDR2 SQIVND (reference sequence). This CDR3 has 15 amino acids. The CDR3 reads CASSIRTSGSYEQYF. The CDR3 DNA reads TGTGCCAGTAGTATAAGGACTAGCGGGAGTTACGAGCAGTACTTC.

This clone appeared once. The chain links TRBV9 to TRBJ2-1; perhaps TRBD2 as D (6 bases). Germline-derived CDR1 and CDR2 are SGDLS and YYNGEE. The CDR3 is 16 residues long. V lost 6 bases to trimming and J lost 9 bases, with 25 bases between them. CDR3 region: CASTRTERELGGEQFF. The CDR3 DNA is TGTGCCAGCACGAGGACGGAACGGGAGTTAGGTGGTGAGCAGTTCTTC.

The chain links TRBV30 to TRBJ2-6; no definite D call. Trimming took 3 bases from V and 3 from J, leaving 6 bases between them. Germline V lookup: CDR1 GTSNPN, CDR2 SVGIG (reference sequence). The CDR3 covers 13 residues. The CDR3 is CAWRINGANVLTF. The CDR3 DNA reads TGTGCCTGGAGAATTAATGGGGCCAACGTCCTGACTTTC.

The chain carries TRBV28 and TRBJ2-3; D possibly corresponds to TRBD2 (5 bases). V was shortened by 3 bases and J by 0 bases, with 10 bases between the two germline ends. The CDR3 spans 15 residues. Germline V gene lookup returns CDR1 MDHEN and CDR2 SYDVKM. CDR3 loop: CASSLDFTSTDTQYF. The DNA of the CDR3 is TGTGCCAGCAGTTTGGACTTCACTAGCACAGATACGCAGTATTTT.

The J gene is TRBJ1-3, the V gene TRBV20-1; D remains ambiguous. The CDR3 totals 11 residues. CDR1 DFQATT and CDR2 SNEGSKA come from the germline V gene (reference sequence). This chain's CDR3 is CSLYSGNTIYF. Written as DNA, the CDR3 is TGCTCCCTTTACTCTGGAAACACCATATATTTT.

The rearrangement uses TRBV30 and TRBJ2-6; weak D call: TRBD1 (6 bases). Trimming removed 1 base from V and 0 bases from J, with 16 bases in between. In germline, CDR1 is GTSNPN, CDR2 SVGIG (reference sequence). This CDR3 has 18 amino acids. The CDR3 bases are TGTGCCTGGAGTGGGCAGGGACACGGAAGCTCTGGGGCCAACGTCCTGACTTTC. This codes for CAWSGQGHGSSGANVLTF.

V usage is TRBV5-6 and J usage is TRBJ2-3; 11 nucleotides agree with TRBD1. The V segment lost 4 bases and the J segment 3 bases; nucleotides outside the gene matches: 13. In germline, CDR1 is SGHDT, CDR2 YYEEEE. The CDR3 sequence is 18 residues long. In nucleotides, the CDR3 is TGTGCCAGCAGCGAACGGACAGGGGGCGTCTTGCCAACAGATACGCAGTATTTT. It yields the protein CASSERTGGVLPTDTQYF.

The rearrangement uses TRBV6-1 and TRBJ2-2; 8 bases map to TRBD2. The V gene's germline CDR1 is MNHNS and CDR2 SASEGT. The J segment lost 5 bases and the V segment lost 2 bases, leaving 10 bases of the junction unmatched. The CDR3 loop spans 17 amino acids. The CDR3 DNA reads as TGTGCCAGCAGTGAAAGGCGCGGGAGGACCGGGACCGGGGAGCTGTTTTTT. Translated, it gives CASSERRGRTGTGELFF.

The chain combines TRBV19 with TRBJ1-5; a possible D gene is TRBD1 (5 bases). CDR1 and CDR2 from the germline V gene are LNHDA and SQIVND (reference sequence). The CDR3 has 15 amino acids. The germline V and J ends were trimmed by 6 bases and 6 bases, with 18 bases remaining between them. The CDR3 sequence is CASSLRTGSGQPQHF. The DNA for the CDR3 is TGTGCCAGTAGCCTTCGTACAGGTTCGGGTCAGCCCCAGCATTTT. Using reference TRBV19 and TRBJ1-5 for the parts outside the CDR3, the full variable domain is DGGITQSPKYLFRKEGQNVTLSCEQNLNHDAMYWYRQDPGQGLRLIYYSQIVNDFQKGDIAEGYSVSREKKESFPLTVTSAQKNPTAFYLCASSLRTGSGQPQHFGDGTRLSIL.

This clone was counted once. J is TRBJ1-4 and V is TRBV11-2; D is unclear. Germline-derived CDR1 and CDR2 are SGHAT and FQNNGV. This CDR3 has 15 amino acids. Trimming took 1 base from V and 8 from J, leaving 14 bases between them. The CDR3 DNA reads TGTGCCAGCAGCTTAGTGGGGAGTGGTGGCGAAAAACTGTTTTTT. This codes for CASSLVGSGGEKLFF.

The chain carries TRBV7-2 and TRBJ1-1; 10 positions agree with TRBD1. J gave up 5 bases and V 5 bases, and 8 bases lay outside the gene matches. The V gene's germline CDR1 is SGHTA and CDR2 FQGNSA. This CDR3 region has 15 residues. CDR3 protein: CASSTVTGGFTEAFF. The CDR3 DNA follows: TGTGCCAGCAGCACCGTGACAGGGGGCTTTACTGAAGCTTTCTTT.

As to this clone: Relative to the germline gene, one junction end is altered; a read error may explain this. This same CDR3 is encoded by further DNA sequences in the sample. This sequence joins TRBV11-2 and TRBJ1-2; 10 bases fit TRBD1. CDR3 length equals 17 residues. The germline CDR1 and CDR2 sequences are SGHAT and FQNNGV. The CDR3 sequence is CASSPGQGREVRYGYTF. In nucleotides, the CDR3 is TGTGCCAGCAGCCCGGGACAGGGGAGGGAAGTTCGGTATGGCTACACCTTT.

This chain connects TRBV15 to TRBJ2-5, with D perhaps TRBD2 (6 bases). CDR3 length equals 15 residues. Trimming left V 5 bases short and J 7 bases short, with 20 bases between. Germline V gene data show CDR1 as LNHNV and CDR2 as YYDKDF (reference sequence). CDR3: CATSRDAVLGGTQYF. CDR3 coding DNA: TGTGCCACCAGCCGCGACGCTGTTTTGGGAGGGACCCAGTACTTC.

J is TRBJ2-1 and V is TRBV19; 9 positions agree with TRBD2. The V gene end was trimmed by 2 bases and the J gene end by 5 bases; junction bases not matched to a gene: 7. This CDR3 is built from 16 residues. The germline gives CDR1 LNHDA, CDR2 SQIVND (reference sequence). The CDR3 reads CASSIRGAGGDNEQFF. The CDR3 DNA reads TGTGCCAGTAGTATACGAGGTGCGGGAGGGGACAATGAGCAGTTCTTC.

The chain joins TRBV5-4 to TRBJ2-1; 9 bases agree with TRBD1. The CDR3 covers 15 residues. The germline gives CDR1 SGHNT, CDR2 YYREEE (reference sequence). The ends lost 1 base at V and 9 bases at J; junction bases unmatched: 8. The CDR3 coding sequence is TGTGCCAGCAGCTTGCGGGACAGGGTAAACGGTGAGCAGTTCTTC. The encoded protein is CASSLRDRVNGEQFF.

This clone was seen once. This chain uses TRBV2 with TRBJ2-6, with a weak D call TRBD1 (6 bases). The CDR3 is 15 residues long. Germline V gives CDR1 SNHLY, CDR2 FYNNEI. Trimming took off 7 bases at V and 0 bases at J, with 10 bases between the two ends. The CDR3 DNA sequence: TGTGCCAGCATTCTAGGGGGCTCTGGGGCCAACGTCCTGACTTTC. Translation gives CASILGGSGANVLTF. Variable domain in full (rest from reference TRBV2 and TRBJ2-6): EPEVTQTPSHQVTQMGQEVILRCVPISNHLYFYWYRQILGQKVEFLVSFYNNEISEKSEIFDDQFSVERPDGSNFTLKIRSTKLEDSAMYFCASILGGSGANVLTFGAGSRLTVL.

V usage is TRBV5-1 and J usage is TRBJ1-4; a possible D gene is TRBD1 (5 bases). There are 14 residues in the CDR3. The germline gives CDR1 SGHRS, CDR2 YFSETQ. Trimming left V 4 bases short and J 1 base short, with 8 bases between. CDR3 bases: TGCGCCAGCAGCCACCAGGGAACTAATGAAAAACTGTTTTTT. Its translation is CASSHQGTNEKLFF. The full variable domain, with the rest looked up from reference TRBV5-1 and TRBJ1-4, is KAGVTQTPRYLIKTRGQQVTLSCSPISGHRSVSWYQQTPGQGLQFLFEYFSETQRNKGNFPGRFSGRQFSNSRSEMNVSTLELGDSALYLCASSHQGTNEKLFFGSGTQLSVL.

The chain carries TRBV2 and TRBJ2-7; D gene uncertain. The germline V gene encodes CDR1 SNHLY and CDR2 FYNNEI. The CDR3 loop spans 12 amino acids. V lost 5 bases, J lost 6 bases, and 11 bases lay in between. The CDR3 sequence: CASSSWASEQYF. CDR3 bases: TGTGCCAGCAGTAGCTGGGCGTCCGAGCAGTACTTC.

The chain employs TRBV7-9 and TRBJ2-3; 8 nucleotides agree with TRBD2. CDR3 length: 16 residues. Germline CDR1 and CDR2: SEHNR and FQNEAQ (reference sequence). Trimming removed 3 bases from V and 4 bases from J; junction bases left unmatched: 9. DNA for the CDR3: TGTGCCAGCAGCTTTTTAGCGGGGCGTCAACCAGATACGCAGTATTTT. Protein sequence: CASSFLAGRQPDTQYF. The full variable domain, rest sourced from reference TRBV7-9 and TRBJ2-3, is DTGVSQNPRHKITKRGQNVTFRCDPISEHNRLYWYRQTLGQGPEFLTYFQNEAQLEKSRLLSDRFSAERPKGSFSTLEIQRTEQGDSAMYLCASSFLAGRQPDTQYFGPGTRLTVL.

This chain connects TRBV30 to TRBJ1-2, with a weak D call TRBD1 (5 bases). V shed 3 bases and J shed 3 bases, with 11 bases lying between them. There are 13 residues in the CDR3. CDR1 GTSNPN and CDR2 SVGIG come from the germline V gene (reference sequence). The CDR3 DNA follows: TGTGCCTGGAGGCAAGACAGAGACTATGGCTACACCTTC. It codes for CAWRQDRDYGYTF.

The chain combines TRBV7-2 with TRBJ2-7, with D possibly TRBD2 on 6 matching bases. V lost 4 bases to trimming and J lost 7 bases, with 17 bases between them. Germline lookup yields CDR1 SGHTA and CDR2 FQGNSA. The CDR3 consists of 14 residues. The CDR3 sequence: CASSSPGRFGEQYF. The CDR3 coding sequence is TGTGCCAGCAGCTCCCCAGGGAGGTTTGGGGAGCAGTACTTC. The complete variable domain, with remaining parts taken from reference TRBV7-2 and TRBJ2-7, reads GAGVSQSPSNKVTEKGKDVELRCDPISGHTALYWYRQSLGQGLEFLIYFQGNSAPDKSGLPSDRFSAERTGGSVSTLTIQRTQQEDSAVYLCASSSPGRFGEQYFGPGTRLTVT.

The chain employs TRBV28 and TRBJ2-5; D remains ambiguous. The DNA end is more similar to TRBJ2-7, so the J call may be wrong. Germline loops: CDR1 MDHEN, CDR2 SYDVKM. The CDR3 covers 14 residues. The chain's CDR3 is CASSLLTRSYEQYF. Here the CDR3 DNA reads TGTGCCAGCAGTTTACTCACCCGCTCCTACGAGCAGTACTTC.